Described below is a single T cell receptor beta chain sequence and its context. This clone has only one observation. This receptor's antigen is unknown. Base qualities are not provided; no much larger clone lies one nucleotide away. The library came from the immunoSEQ multiplex PCR assay. For the multiplex PCR, a mixture combining 60 forward primers for TCR Vbeta segments and 13 reverse primers for TCR Jbeta segments was used. The CDR3 region of rearranged TCR beta genes was amplified from genomic DNA with a multiplex PCR assay. On the Illumina HiSeq System, the amplified TCR beta libraries were sequenced as 87-base-pair reads. Under the source paper's analysis protocol: A later analysis tallied roughly 80 million unique TCR beta chains across the 650 to 750 repertoires, and around 10 million of those chains were shared by two or more donors. To remove PCR and sequencing errors, raw reads were error-corrected and collapsed into unique sequences using a nearest-neighbor algorithm that merged closely related sequences. CDR3 sequences were aligned to IMGT reference sequences to assign V, D and J gene segments. For a sequence to be retained, at least a six-nucleotide match to both a V gene segment and a J gene segment was required. A rearrangement was called productive if the CDR3 had no stop codons and remained in frame with V and J, and every other rearrangement was called non-productive. Following IMGT convention, CDR3 was defined as the stretch from the second conserved V-encoded cysteine up to the conserved J-encoded phenylalanine. The earlier analysis of 587 of the donors excluded any sequence lacking an unambiguous match to a single V gene segment. In an earlier analysis of some 590 of the donors, a V segment was called functional when productive rearrangements were above 56.7%, and segregating when the standard deviation between donors exceeded 5%. To diagnose cytomegalovirus status from the catalog of TCR beta chain sequences, a statistical classification framework was built. V and J gene assignment, in a later analysis, came from comparing TCR nucleotide sequences with IMGT/GENE-DB human TR gene sequences. A later analysis assigned CDR3 sequences and most-parsimonious VDJ recombination scenarios with the TCRdist pipeline. In a later analysis, every TCR beta chain was defined by the combination of its CDR3 amino acid sequence and its V-gene family, and reads without a unique V-gene family were dropped. To address suspected cross-contamination and a sequencing artifact, a later analysis removed roughly 580 highly shared, low-generation-probability nucleotide sequences. A later analysis calculated a clonal expansion index for each public chain from normalized within-repertoire ranks of inferred template counts. A later analysis computed generation probabilities with a VDJ recombination model fitted to out-of-frame rearrangements, and checked the results against IGoR. Hypergeometric tests were used in a later analysis to score TCR-TCR, TCR-HLA and TCR-CMV co-occurrence, with a repertoire-size bias correction applied to the TCR pairs. In a later analysis, false discovery rates were estimated by permuting HLA or CMV assignments 20 times. A later analysis grouped co-occurring TCRs with DBSCAN, adding TCRdist sequence similarity when clustering within HLA-allele-positive subsets. Repertoires with fewer than 30,000 or more than 120,000 public chains were left out of co-occurrence clustering, as were four to six repertoires with anomalous nucleotide sharing. TCRdb retrieved this table from immuneACCESS and kept in-frame rearrangements only. Not all clones are present; in checked studies, unresolved V genes account for under half, and no reason is known for the remainder. The V and J calls and clone size were taken over from that table, and D and trimming were inferred from the DNA. Here the sample has roughly 160,000 clones; more than 60% occur a single time. The biggest ten clones account for roughly 3% of the sample.

These data belong to a study of cytomegalovirus exposure and HLA in healthy donors (dated 2017 in TCRdb). Background for the entire study: An earlier analysis of around 600 of the donors reported about 250 Gb of sequence data and roughly 100 million unique TCR beta sequences from some 180 million T cells. Roughly 290 gigabases of sequencing data and 70 million to 100 million unique TCR sequences made up an early release that covered about 640 HLA-typed donors. The genetic ancestry cluster associated with self-reported Caucasian donors included about four fifths of the roughly 400 genotyped donors. The study was designed to test whether signatures of past pathogen exposure could be identified by cataloging public T cell receptors. The study used immunosequencing to profile the T cell repertoires of approximately 690 subjects and linked those repertoires to cytomegalovirus serostatus. Besides the first cohort of approximately 670 subjects, a separate validation cohort made up of over 100 different subjects was used. The study combined high-throughput TCR immunosequencing, statistical association of individual TCRs with disease status, and machine learning to predict cytomegalovirus infection status. A later analysis re-examined previously published TCR beta repertoires from 500 to 700 donors and added high-resolution HLA genotyping to investigate patterns of TCR occurrence. Rather than drawing on any new phenotypic data, the later analysis identified candidate immune exposures from TCR beta sequences and the way those sequences occurred across donors. To decide whether each TCR beta V gene segment behaved as functional or pseudogenic, an earlier analysis of some 570 of the donors relied on high-throughput TCR beta sequencing. Donor age, sex, ethnicity and CMV serostatus were compiled together with the repertoire data. In a later genetic analysis, genome-wide SNP genotypes for about 65% of the 666 donors were used, and that subset was treated as a discovery cohort. Every discovery cohort repertoire had been produced on one sequencing platform. Class I and class II HLA loci were covered by the typing at four-digit resolution. Typing coverage varied by locus: roughly 629-630 donors for A, B, C, DRB1 and DQB1; approximately 500 for DQA1; about 570 for DPA1; around 450 for DPB1. Because of strong linkage in the cohort, roughly five DR-DQ haplotypes were treated as single units for association and clustering. Among around 400 genotyped donors of the cohort, an average of around 250,000 unique TCR beta nucleotide sequences was sequenced per donor, of which roughly 17% were non-productive. Results the study describes overall, beyond this receptor: Most CMV-associated TCR beta chains appeared to be HLA-restricted in a later analysis, and the HLA associations seemed to be driven largely by CMV exposure. The authors suggested that the approach could potentially be extended to other disease states and immunological phenotypes. According to a later analysis, parvovirus B19, influenza, CMV and Epstein-Barr virus appeared linked to several top co-occurrence clusters. A later analysis found that HLA-associated TCR beta chains were more clonally expanded and had lower generation probabilities than equally common non-associated chains. The earlier analysis of about 600 of the donors excluded approximately 17 rarely observed V segments, including chromosome 9 orphons, because counts were too low. According to a later analysis, TCR association rates differed among HLA loci, with DRB1 alleles showing the most associated TCRs and HLA-C alleles showing the fewest. Presence/absence analyses assumed roughly uniform sequencing depth across donors, an assumption that may not hold. A later analysis associated 16,951 TCR beta sequences with specific HLA alleles at a false discovery rate of 0.05. V-gene and J-gene trimming of TCR beta chains was associated with a missense DCLRE1C variant in a later genetic analysis, and the association was replicated in an independent cohort. In vitro tests confirmed that a few of the cytomegalovirus-associated TCR beta chains recognize cytomegalovirus antigens. A further reported finding was that TCR beta sequences accurately predicted the HLA-A and HLA-B alleles for most subjects in the first cohort. Because the 87-base-pair reads could not distinguish some IMGT-functional V segments, including TRBV6-2 and TRBV6-3, those segments were excluded. Immune exposure information for the cohort was limited to CMV serostatus. Across donors, most TCR sequences were observed very rarely, whereas some public TCRs were present in many individuals. In the study, some 160 TCR beta chains were listed as associated with cytomegalovirus. A group of highly shared sequence variants was considered likely to be a technical artifact of the sequencing pipeline. HLA typing was unavailable for some donors at each locus, so association tests used only the typed subset. When HLA alleles, especially DR and DQ, strongly co-occurred, attributing TCR associations to individual alleles was difficult. The cohort was sequenced for TCR beta chains only, and without alpha or paired-chain data the features that could be detected were limited. A later genetic analysis reported fewer N-insertions in productive TCRs among donors in an Asian-associated ancestry cluster than the approximately 670-donor mean. Correlated functional status among segregating V segments might be attributable to linkage disequilibrium, but an unknown experimental factor could not be ruled out. An earlier analysis of some 560 of the donors showed that most TCR beta V segments appeared in productive rearrangements either about 87% or about 30% of the time, which broadly matched IMGT annotations. The classifier was reported to diagnose cytomegalovirus status with high specificity and sensitivity in both the original cohort and the validation cohort.

The cohort consisted of 650 to 850 healthy bone marrow donors. At the time of sampling, all cohort members were nominally healthy, though unrecorded immune exposures were likely present. The donor tested CMV seropositive, placing the donor among the 290 or so seropositive members of the cohort. A peripheral blood sample was provided by each donor, and peripheral blood mononuclear cells were used for TCR beta sequencing. The Qiagen DNeasy Blood Extraction Kit was used to extract genomic DNA from the blood cell samples. After removal of 8 bases from V and 6 bases from J, the junction retains 9 bases not matched to a gene. Via the germline V gene (reference sequence), CDR1 is LNHNV and CDR2 YYDKDF. The CDR3 numbers 15 residues from cysteine through phenylalanine. Here the CDR3 DNA is all that survives: 45 bases in frame from base 1.

This chain joins TRBV15 to TRBJ2-1, with TRBD2 matching 11 junction bases. Sequencing input: PBMCs. The receptor comes from a woman between 45 and 60 years old in good health and CMV-seropositive. The CDR3: CATGVIAGGTNEQFF. The DNA reads TGTGCCACCGGGGTGATAGCGGGAGGGACCAATGAGCAGTTCTTC.